The 14 T cell receptor beta chains below come from one sample, sequenced in a study of T cells in Graves' hyperthyroidism and ophthalmopathy. What was amplified from RNA transcripts were TCR beta CDR3 regions. RT-PCR in the first round (using the HTBI primer set) targeted the TCR CDR3. Using its own MiXCR run on the multiplex PCR reads, TCRdb lists one record per CDR3 protein. The repertoire holds about 580,000 distinct CDR3 sequences, with 35% to 55% as singletons. Specimen: peripheral blood or thyroid tissue (not recorded which). The origin of the receptors is a woman aged 18-29 years with Graves' hyperthyroidism.

A remark on this clonotype: Possible read error: a much larger clone is one base away. This chain joins TRBV4-1 and TRBJ1-3; D gene uncertain. Germline values: CDR1 MGHRA, CDR2 YSYEKL. The CDR3 is 15 residues long. CDR3 coding DNA: TGCGCCGGCAGCCAAGATCCTGTCTCTGGAAACACCATATATTTT. It is translated as CAGSQDPVSGNTIYF.

The chain links TRBV7-2 to TRBJ1-1, with TRBD1 identical over 9 bases. CDR3 size: 16 residues. Germline V gives CDR1 SGHTA, CDR2 FQGNSA. V lost 3 bases to trimming and J lost 5 bases; unmatched junction nucleotides: 10. The CDR3 spells CASSFSPDRGRTEAFF. The CDR3 coding sequence is TGTGCCAGCAGCTTTTCTCCGGACAGGGGAAGGACTGAAGCTTTCTTT.

This clonotype showed up just once. This sequence joins TRBV12-3 or TRBV12-4 and TRBJ2-3; D ambiguous. CDR3 size: 13 residues. With 4 bases removed from V and 7 bases from J, the gap between germline ends came to 12 bases. CDR3 DNA sequence: TGTGCCAGCAGTTCCCAGGCGATCAATACGCAGTATTTT. Protein sequence: CASSSQAINTQYF.

This clonotype was seen at least ten times. The chain couples TRBV12-3 or TRBV12-4 to TRBJ1-2; D gene ambiguous. Trimming shortened V by 3 bases and J by 7 bases, and 6 bases separated the two germline ends. CDR3 length: 11 residues. CDR3 sequence: CASSLLGGYTF. In nucleotides, the CDR3 is TGTGCCAGCAGTTTGTTAGGTGGCTACACCTTC.

As concerns this clonotype: A much larger clone sits a single nucleotide away, making a read error possible. J is TRBJ1-1 and V is TRBV7-9; no clear D. Trimming took 5 bases from V and 2 from J, leaving 15 bases between them. Germline CDR1 SEHNR, CDR2 FQNEAQ (reference sequence). This CDR3 has 15 residues. CDR3 in DNA: TGTGCCAGCAGCCCGACACGCAACTTAAACACTGAAGCTTTCTTT. It specifies CASSPTRNLNTEAFF.

This clonotype was seen ten or more times. CDR3 nucleotide sequence: TGTGCCAGCAGTCCGTGGGACAGGGGATATAATTCACCCCTCCACTTT. This codes for CASSPWDRGYNSPLHF. The chain is built from TRBV2 and TRBJ1-6, with 10 bases lining up with TRBD1. There are 16 residues in the CDR3. Trimming removed 5 bases from V and 4 bases from J; junction bases left unmatched: 5. Germline CDR1 reads SNHLY; CDR2 reads FYNNEI.

The chain joins TRBV5-1 to TRBJ1-2; TRBD1 matches at 9 bases. Germline V gene lookup returns CDR1 SGHRS and CDR2 YFSETQ. This CDR3 contains 16 residues. The J segment lost 5 bases and the V segment lost 0 bases, leaving 8 bases of the junction unmatched. CDR3 residues: CASSLDRTGAGYGYTF. The DNA for the CDR3 is TGCGCCAGCAGCTTGGATAGGACAGGGGCGGGGTATGGCTACACCTTC.

CDR3 DNA sequence: TGCGCCAGCAGCTCGGTGGACAGGGTGTTTGGCACAGATACGCAGTATTTT. It specifies CASSSVDRVFGTDTQYF. The chain has TRBV5-1 and TRBJ2-3; 8 positions match TRBD1. The germline gives CDR1 SGHRS, CDR2 YFSETQ. This CDR3 has 17 amino acids. The J segment lost 1 base and the V segment lost 3 bases, leaving 10 bases of the junction unmatched.

This clonotype has more than one count but fewer than ten. The chain combines TRBV7-2 with TRBJ2-3; 10 bases agree with TRBD2. The germline V gene encodes CDR1 SGHTA and CDR2 FQGNSA. V lost 5 bases and J lost 4; bases outside the gene matches: 6. This CDR3 comprises 15 residues. The chain's CDR3 is CASSSTSGKPDTQYF. The CDR3, as DNA: TGTGCCAGCAGCAGTACTAGCGGGAAGCCAGATACGCAGTATTTT.

This clonotype was recorded many times. The CDR3 DNA reads TGTGCCAGCAGCCCAGGCTCCGGCCTAGTAGGGACCCAGTACTTC. Amino acid sequence: CASSPGSGLVGTQYF. The rearrangement uses TRBV7-2 and TRBJ2-5; D call uncertain. The CDR3 has 15 amino acids. The ends were cut back, 5 bases at V and 7 bases at J, with 20 bases in the middle. Germline values: CDR1 SGHTA, CDR2 FQGNSA.

V is TRBV20-1 and J is TRBJ2-5; 9 bases align to TRBD2. CDR1 DFQATT and CDR2 SNEGSKA come from the germline V gene (reference sequence). The length of the CDR3 is 12 residues. Trimming at V came to 1 base and at J to 7 bases, leaving 1 base not matched to a gene. CDR3 sequence: CSARGGLATQYF. CDR3 in DNA: TGCAGTGCTAGAGGGGGACTAGCGACCCAGTACTTC.

On this clonotype itself: One end of the junction is discordant with germline, which a read error may explain. This chain links TRBV5-1 with TRBJ2-4; no definite D call. Germline CDR1 reads SGHRS; CDR2 reads YFSETQ. The CDR3 sequence is 16 residues long. CDR3 coding DNA: TGTGCCAGCAGCTTGACGCAGCCTTGGGCCAAAAACATTCAGTACTTC. Protein sequence: CASSLTQPWAKNIQYF.

The chain recombines TRBV12-3 or TRBV12-4 with TRBJ1-5; D gene ambiguous. V was cut by 5 bases and J by 7 bases, with 27 bases left in between. The CDR3 runs 18 residues. CDR3 protein: CASSVGLAGGLNEQPQHF. CDR3 bases: TGTGCCAGCAGTGTAGGACTAGCCGGCGGACTGAATGAGCAGCCCCAGCATTTT.

This rearrangement joins TRBV29-1 to TRBJ2-7; the match to TRBD2 covers 9 bases. Germline CDR1 and CDR2: SQVTM and ANQGSEA. The CDR3 contains 14 residues. The junction had 12 bases not matched to a gene; V was cut back by 6 bases and J by 6 bases. The CDR3 is CSVAGGGLAGEQYF. In nucleotides, the CDR3 is TGCAGCGTCGCCGGCGGGGGACTAGCTGGCGAGCAGTACTTC.